The T cell receptor (beta chain) under discussion was sequenced for a study of chemoradiotherapy in HPV16-positive cancers. Study at large: Candidate HPV-specific clones and shared TCR motifs came from a couple of HPV16-positive patients. General study points: In HPV16-positive patients, HPV-responsive T-cell expansion tracked better recurrence-free survival.

V lost 5 bases to trimming and J lost 3 bases; unmatched junction nucleotides: 4. There are 15 residues in the CDR3. CDR1 MDHEN and CDR2 SYDVKM come from the germline V gene. Repertoires were sampled repeatedly during chemoradiotherapy. As regards this clone: What it recognizes is unknown.

Some clones are missing from TCRdb's copy, which holds only in-frame ones; the method was immunoSEQ multiplex PCR. The table includes 9,000 to 15,000 clones, roughly four fifths detected once. Sampling took place from a patient who underwent chemoradiotherapy. The receptor's source is a human donor with HPV-associated anogenital cancer. This rearrangement joins TRBV28 to TRBJ2-1; TRBD2 matches 10 bases. The CDR3 bases are TGTGCCAGCAGTCCTAGCGGGAGTGGCTACAATGAGCAGTTCTTC. It encodes CASSPSGSGYNEQFF.